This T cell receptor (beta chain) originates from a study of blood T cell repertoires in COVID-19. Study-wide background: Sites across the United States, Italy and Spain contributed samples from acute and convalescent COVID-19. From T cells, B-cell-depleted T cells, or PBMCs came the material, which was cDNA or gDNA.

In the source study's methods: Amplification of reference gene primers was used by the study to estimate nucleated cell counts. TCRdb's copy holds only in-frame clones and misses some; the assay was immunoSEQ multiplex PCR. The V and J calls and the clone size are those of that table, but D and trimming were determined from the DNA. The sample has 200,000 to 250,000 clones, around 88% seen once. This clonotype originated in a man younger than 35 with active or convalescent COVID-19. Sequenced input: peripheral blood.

The CDR3 nucleotides read TGCGCCAGCAGCCAGCACGCCGGGACAGGGGGACTTTACAATGAGCAGTTCTTC. Protein product: CASSQHAGTGGLYNEQFF. The chain uses TRBV4-3 and TRBJ2-1, with TRBD1 matching over 11 bases. J was trimmed by 4 bases and V by 3 bases; bases with no gene match: 11. Per the germline V gene, CDR1 is LGHNA and CDR2 is YSLEER. This CDR3 has 18 amino acids.